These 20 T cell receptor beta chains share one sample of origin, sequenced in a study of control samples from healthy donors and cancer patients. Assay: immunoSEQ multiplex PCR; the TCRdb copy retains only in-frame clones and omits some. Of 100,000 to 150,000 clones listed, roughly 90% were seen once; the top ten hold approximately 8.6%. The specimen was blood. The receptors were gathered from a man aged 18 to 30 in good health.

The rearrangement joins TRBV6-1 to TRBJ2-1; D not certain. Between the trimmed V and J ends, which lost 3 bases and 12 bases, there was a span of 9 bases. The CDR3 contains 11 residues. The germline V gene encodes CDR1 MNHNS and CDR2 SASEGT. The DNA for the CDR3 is TGTGCCAGCAGTGATACAAAGGTGCAGTTCTTC. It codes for CASSDTKVQFF.

The CDR3 spells CASSYMGRGNGYTF. The CDR3 DNA reads TGTGCCAGCAGTTACATGGGCAGGGGTAATGGCTACACCTTC. The J gene is TRBJ1-2, the V gene TRBV6-5, with D possibly being TRBD1 (6 bases). Trimming removed 2 bases at V and 6 bases at J, with 13 bases between. There are 14 residues in the CDR3. The germline V gene has CDR1 MNHEY and CDR2 SVGAGI.

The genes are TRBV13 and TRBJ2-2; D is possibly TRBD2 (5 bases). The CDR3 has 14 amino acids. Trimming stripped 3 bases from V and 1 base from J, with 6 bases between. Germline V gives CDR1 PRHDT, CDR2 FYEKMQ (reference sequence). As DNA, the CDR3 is TGTGCCAGCAGCTTCGGGAAGAACACCGGGGAGCTGTTTTTT. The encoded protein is CASSFGKNTGELFF.

CDR3 protein: CASSLARGTNEKLFF. The CDR3 region has the DNA TGTGCCAGCAGCTTAGCAAGGGGAACTAATGAAAAACTGTTTTTT. V gene TRBV7-9 combines with J gene TRBJ1-4; tentatively, D is TRBD1 (5 bases). Germline assignment: CDR1 SEHNR and CDR2 FQNEAQ (reference sequence). CDR3 length equals 15 residues. Trimming stripped 0 bases from V and 1 base from J, with 6 bases between.

The CDR3, as DNA: TGTGCCAGCAGTCTACAGGGGGCGGTGGACACTGAAGCTTTCTTT. Translated: CASSLQGAVDTEAFF. The V and J genes are TRBV6-2 or TRBV6-3 and TRBJ1-1; TRBD1 matches 9 bases. The CDR3 length is 15 residues. Germline loops: CDR1 MNHEY, CDR2 SVGEGT. Germline trimming cut 5 bases from V and 3 bases from J; bases unmatched to any gene: 7.

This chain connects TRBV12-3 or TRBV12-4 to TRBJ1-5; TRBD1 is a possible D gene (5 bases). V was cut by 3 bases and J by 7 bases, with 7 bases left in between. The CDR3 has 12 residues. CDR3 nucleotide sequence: TGTGCCAGCAGTTTTTGGGGGCAGCCCCAGCATTTT. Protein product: CASSFWGQPQHF.

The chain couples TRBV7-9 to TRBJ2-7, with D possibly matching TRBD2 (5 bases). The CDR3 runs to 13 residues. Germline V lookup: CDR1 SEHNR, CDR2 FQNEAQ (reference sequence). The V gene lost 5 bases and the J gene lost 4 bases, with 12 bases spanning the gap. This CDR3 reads CASSQRGMYEQYF. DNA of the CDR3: TGTGCCAGCAGCCAAAGAGGGATGTACGAGCAGTACTTC.

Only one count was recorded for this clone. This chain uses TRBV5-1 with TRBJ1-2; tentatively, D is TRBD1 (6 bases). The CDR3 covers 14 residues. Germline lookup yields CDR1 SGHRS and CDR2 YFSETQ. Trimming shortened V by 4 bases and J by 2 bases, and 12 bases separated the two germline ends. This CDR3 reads CASSLSGANYGYTF. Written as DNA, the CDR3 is TGCGCCAGCAGCCTCTCAGGGGCGAACTATGGCTACACCTTC.

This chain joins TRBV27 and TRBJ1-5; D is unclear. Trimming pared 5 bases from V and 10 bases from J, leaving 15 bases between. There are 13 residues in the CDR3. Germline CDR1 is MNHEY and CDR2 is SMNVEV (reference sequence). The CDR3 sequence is CASSPPTGRPQHF. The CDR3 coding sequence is TGTGCCAGCAGTCCCCCGACCGGGCGTCCCCAGCATTTT.

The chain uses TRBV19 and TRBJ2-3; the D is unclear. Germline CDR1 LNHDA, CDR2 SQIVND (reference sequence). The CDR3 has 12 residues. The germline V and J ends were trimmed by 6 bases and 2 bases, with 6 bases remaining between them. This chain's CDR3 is CASSKNTDTQYF. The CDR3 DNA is TGTGCCAGTAGCAAAAACACAGATACGCAGTATTTT.

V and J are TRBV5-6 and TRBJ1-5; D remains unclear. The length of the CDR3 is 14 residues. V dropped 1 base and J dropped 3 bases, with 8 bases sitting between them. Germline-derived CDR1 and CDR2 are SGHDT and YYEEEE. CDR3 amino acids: CASSLWRYNQPQHF. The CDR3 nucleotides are TGTGCCAGCAGCTTGTGGCGATACAATCAGCCCCAGCATTTT.

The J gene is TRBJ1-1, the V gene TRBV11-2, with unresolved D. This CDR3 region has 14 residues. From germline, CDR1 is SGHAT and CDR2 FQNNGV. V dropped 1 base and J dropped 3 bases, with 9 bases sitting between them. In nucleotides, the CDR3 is TGTGCCAGCAGCTTAGCTTTACTGGACACTGAAGCTTTCTTT. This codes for CASSLALLDTEAFF.

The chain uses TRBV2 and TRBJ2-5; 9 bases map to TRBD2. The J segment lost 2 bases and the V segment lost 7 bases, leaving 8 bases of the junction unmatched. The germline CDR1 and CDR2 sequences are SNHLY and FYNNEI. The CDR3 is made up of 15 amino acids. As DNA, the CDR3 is TGTGCCAGCAAAACAAGCGGGGGGCAGCAAGAGACCCAGTACTTC. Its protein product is CASKTSGGQQETQYF.

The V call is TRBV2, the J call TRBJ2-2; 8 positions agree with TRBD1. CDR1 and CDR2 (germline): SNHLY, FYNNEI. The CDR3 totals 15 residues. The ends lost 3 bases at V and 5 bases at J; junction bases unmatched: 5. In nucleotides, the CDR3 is TGTGCCAGCAGTGAGGACAGGGCGGGTACCGGGGAGCTGTTTTTT. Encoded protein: CASSEDRAGTGELFF. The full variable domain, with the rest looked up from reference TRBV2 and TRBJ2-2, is EPEVTQTPSHQVTQMGQEVILRCVPISNHLYFYWYRQILGQKVEFLVSFYNNEISEKSEIFDDQFSVERPDGSNFTLKIRSTKLEDSAMYFCASSEDRAGTGELFFGEGSRLTVL.

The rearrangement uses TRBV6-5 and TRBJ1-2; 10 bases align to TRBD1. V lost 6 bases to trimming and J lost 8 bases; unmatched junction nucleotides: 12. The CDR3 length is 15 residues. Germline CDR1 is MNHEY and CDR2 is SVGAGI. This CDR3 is CASRSSGTGASGYTF. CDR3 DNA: TGTGCCAGCAGGTCATCCGGGACAGGGGCTTCCGGCTACACCTTC.

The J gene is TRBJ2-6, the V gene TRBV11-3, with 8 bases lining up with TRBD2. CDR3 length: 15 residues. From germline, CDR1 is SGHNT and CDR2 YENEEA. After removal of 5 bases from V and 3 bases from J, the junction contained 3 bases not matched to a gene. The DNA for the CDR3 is TGTGCCAGCAGCCCGGGGGGGCGTGGGGCCAACGTCCTGACTTTC. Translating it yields CASSPGGRGANVLTF.

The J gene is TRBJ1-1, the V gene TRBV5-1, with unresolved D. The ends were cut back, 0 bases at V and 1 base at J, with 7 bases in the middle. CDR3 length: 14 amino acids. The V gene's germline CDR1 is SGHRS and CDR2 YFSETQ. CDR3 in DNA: TGCGCCAGCAGCTTGGAAGTGGGGAACACTGAAGCTTTCTTT. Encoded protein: CASSLEVGNTEAFF.

This CDR3 reads CASSSLGSGRDGYTF. The CDR3 bases are TGTGCCAGCAGCAGCTTGGGGTCAGGCAGGGACGGCTACACCTTC. The chain couples TRBV7-8 to TRBJ1-2; TRBD1 is a possible D gene (5 bases). CDR1 and CDR2 from the germline V gene are SGHVS and FQNEAQ. CDR3 length: 15 amino acids. Deletions cut 5 bases from V and 8 bases from J, with 21 bases between.

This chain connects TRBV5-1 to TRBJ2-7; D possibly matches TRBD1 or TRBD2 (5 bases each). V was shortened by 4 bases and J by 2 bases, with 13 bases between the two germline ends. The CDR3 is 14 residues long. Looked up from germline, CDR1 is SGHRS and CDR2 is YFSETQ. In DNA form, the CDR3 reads TGCGCCAGCAGCGTCCGGGACGGACCCTACGAGCAGTACTTC. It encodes CASSVRDGPYEQYF.

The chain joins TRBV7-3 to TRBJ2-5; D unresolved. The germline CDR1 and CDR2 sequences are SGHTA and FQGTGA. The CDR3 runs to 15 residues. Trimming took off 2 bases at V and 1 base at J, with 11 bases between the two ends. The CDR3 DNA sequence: TGTGCCAGCAGCTTATTTGCCAAGAGCCAAGAGACCCAGTACTTC. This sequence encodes CASSLFAKSQETQYF.